The clone carrying this T cell receptor (beta chain) was seen many times. The sample originates from a study of T cells in Graves' hyperthyroidism and ophthalmopathy. This CDR3 has 12 residues. Deletions cut 5 bases from V and 8 bases from J, with 9 bases between. Germline-derived CDR1 and CDR2 are SNHLY and FYNNEI. Amplified TCR beta CDR3 regions came from RNA transcripts. Researchers ran a first-round RT-PCR on the TCR CDR3 using the HTBI primer set. TCRdb redid the calling of the multiplex PCR reads with MiXCR, one entry per CDR3 protein. This table has about 480,000 distinct CDR3 sequences, about 20% appearing once.

The gene calls are TRBV2 and TRBJ2-2; D might be TRBD1 (5 bases). The sample was blood. The receptor comes from a woman in her 70s with Graves' ophthalmopathy. In DNA form, the CDR3 reads TGTGCCAGCAGTCAGGGTTCAGGGGAGCTGTTTTTT. It yields the protein CASSQGSGELFF.